This TCR beta chain was recorded in a study of tissue T cells after allogeneic stem cell transplantation. Study conclusions and caveats: Anatomically similar tissues had similar TCR repertoires within each patient.

Using immunoSEQ multiplex PCR, the repertoire was profiled, and TCRdb retains in-frame clones only, with some absent. The table records some 48,000 clones, roughly 75% of them present only once. About this clone: Its cognate antigen is unknown. The genes are named according to mouse. The read ends 1 residue early relative to the CDR3; the germline J gene fills the gap.

V was trimmed by 4 bases and J by 1 base, leaving 9 bases between them. The CDR3 length is 14 residues. CDR1 NSQYPW and CDR2 LRSPGD come from the germline V gene (reference sequence). The chain links TRBV1 to TRBJ2-5; tentative D call: TRBD1 (6 bases). This sequence was found in a pool of C57BL/6 mice in good health. The sequenced sample consisted of sorted cells pooled from one or two spleens. The covered CDR3 bases are TGCACCTGCAGTGGGGACATCCACCAAGACACCCAGTAC. Amino acids: CTCSGDIHQDTQY. The CDR3, in full, reads CTCSGDIHQDTQYF.